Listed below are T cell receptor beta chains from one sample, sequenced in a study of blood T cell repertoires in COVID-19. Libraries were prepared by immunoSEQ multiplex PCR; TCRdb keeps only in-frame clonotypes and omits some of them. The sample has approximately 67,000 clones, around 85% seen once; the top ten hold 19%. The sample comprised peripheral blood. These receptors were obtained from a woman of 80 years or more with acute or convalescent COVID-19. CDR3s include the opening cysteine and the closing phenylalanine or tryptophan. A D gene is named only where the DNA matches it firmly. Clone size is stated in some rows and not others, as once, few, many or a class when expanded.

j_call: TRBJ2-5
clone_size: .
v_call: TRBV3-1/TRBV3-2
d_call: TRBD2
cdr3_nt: TGTGCCAGCAGCCGTGCTAGCGGGGGGGCGTGGGAGACCCAGTACTTC
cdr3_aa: CASSRASGGAWETQYF

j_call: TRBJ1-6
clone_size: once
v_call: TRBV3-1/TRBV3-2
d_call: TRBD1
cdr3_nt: TGTGCCAGCAGTCGACAGGGGAATTCACCCCTCCACTTT
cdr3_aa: CASSRQGNSPLHF

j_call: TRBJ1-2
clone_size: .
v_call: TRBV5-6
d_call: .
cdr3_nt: TGTGCCAGCAGCCCAGGGCTCTATGGCTACACCTTC
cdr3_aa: CASSPGLYGYTF

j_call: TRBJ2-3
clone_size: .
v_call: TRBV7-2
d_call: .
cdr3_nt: TGTGCCAGCAGCTTATCTCGTACAGATACGCAGTATTTT
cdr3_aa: CASSLSRTDTQYF

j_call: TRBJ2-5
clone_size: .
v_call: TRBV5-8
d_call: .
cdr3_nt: TGTGCCAGCAGCTTGGGTCTCGGGACCCAGTACTTC
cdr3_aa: CASSLGLGTQYF

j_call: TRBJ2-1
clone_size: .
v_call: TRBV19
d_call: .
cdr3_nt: TGTGCCAGTAGTATTGGTACAGGCGTTATCTCCTACAATGAGCAGTTCTTC
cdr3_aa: CASSIGTGVISYNEQFF

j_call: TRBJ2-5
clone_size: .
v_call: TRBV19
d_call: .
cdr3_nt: TGTGCCAGTAGTATCTCCCAGGCAGAGACCCAGTACTTC
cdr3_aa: CASSISQAETQYF

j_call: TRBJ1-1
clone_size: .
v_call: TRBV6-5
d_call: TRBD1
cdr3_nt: TGTGCCAGCAGGGGGACAGCCCTATGGACTGAAGCTTTCTTT
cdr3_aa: CASRGTALWTEAFF

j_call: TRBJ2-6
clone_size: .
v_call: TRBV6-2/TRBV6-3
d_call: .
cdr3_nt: TGTGCCAGCAGCCTCATAGCCGGGGCCAACGTCCTGACTTTC
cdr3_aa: CASSLIAGANVLTF

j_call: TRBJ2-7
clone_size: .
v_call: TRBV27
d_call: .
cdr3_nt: TGTGCCACCCGGACACCCTACGAGCAGTACTTC
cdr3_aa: CATRTPYEQYF

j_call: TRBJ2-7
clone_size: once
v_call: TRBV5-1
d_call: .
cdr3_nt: TGCGCCAGCAGCTTGTCACCTGCGGTTGTCTACGAGCAGTACTTC
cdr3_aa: CASSLSPAVVYEQYF

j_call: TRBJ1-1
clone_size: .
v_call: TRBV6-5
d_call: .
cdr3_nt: TGTGCCACTAGGGCGGCAGCCCTTGGGGGAGGTGAAGCTTTCTTT
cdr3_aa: CATRAAALGGGEAFF

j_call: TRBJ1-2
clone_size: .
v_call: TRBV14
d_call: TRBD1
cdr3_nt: TGTGCCAGCAGCCAAGACCCAGGGGGCGCGAACTATGGCTACACCTTC
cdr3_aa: CASSQDPGGANYGYTF

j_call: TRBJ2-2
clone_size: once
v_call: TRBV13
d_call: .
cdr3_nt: TGTGCCAGCAGCTTACGCGGGCCCAACACCGGGGAGCTGTTTTTT
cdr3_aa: CASSLRGPNTGELFF

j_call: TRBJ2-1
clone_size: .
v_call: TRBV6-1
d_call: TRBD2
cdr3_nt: TGTGCCAGCAGTGAACAAGGAGCGGGGGGGTACAATGAGCAGTTCTTC
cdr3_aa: CASSEQGAGGYNEQFF

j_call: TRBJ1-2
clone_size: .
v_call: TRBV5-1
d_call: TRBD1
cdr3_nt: TGCGCCAGCAGCGTGGACAGGGGGAACTATGGCTACACCTTC
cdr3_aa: CASSVDRGNYGYTF

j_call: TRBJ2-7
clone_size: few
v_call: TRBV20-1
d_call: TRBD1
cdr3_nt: TGCAGTGCTAGTAGCCCTGGGACAGGGAGCTCCTACGAGCAGTACTTC
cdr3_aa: CSASSPGTGSSYEQYF

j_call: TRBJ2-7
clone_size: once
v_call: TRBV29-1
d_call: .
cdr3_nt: TGCAGCGTTGAAGATCGGCGAGGGCGGATGGGCGAGCAGTACTTC
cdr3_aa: CSVEDRRGRMGEQYF

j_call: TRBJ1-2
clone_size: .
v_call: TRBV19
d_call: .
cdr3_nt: TGTGCCAGTAGTATAGAAACAGCTTATGGCTACACCTTC
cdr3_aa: CASSIETAYGYTF

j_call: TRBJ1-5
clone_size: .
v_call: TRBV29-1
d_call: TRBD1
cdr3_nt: TGCAGCGCTTCCTATTCGACAGGGGTGGGCAATCAGCCCCAGCATTTT
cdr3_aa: CSASYSTGVGNQPQHF

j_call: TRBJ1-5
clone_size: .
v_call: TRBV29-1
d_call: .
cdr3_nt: TGCAGCGTTGTGGAGGGGAGCAATCAGCCCCAGCATTTT
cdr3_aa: CSVVEGSNQPQHF

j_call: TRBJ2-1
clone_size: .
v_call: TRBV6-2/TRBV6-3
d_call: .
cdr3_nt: TGTGCCAGCAGTTCAGAGACTAGGGCTGGGGGCAATGAGCAGTTCTTC
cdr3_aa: CASSSETRAGGNEQFF

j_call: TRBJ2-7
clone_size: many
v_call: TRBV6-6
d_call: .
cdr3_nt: TGTGCCAGCAGCCGGGGGACCGACCACGAGCAGTACTTC
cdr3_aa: CASSRGTDHEQYF

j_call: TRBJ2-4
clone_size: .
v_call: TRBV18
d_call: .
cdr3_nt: TGTGCCAGCTCACCACCGGTGGCCGTAAACATTCAGTACTTC
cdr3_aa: CASSPPVAVNIQYF

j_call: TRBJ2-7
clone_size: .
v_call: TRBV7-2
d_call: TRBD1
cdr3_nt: TGTGCCAGCAGCTTAAGATGGACAGGGACCACCTACGAGCAGTACTTC
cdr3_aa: CASSLRWTGTTYEQYF

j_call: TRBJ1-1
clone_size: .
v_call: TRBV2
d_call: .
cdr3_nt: TGTGCCAGCAGAGTCAGAGGCGGCACTGAAGCTTTCTTT
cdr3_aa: CASRVRGGTEAFF

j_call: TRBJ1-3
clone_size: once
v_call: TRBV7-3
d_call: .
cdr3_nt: TGTGCCAGCAGCTTAGCGGGCTCTGGAAACACCATATATTTT
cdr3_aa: CASSLAGSGNTIYF

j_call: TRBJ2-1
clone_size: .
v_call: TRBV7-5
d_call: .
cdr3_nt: TGTGTCAGAAGCGTCACTCCTAGCGGTTGTGGAGGGAATGAGCAGTTCTTC
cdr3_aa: CVRSVTPSGCGGNEQFF

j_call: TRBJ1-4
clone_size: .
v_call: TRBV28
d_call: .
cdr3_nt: TGTGCCAGCAGTTTAAGGAGGGCGACTAATGAAAAACTGTTTTTT
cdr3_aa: CASSLRRATNEKLFF

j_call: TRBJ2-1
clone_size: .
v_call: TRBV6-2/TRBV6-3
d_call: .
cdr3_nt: TGTGCCAGCAGTAGGGAGTTGTATGAGCAGTTCTTC
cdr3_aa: CASSRELYEQFF

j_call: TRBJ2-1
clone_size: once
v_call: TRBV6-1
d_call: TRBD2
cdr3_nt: TGTGCCAGCAGTGCTCAGGGCCCGGGACTAGCGGGAGGTAATGAGCAGTTCTTC
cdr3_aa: CASSAQGPGLAGGNEQFF

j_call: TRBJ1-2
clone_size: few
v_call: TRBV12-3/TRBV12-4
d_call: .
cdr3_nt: TGTGCCAGCAGTTTAGATGGAGGGAGCGGCTACACCTTC
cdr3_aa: CASSLDGGSGYTF

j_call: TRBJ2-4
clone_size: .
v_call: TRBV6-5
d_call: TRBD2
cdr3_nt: TGTGCCAGTTCAAAATTAGCGGGAGGGAAAAACATTCAGTACTTC
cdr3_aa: CASSKLAGGKNIQYF

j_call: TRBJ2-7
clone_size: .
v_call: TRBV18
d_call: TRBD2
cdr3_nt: TGTGCCAGCTCAGATCCAGGCGGGGGGGCGTACGAGCAGTACTTC
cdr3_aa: CASSDPGGGAYEQYF

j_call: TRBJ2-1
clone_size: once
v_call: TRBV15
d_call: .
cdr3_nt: TGTGCCACCAGCAGATCAGACACCTTGGGGAGGAATGAGCAGTTCTTC
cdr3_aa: CATSRSDTLGRNEQFF

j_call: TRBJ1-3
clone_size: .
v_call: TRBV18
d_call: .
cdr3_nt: TGTGCCAGCTCACCACCGAGGCCGACTGGAAACACCATATATTTT
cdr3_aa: CASSPPRPTGNTIYF